This T cell receptor (beta chain) was observed in a study of T-cell reconstitution after alpha-beta-depleted transplantation in children. Using unique molecular identifiers, the investigators prepared the TCRbeta library. Each CDR3 protein gets one entry after TCRdb re-called the PCR reads with MiXCR. The top ten clones hold under 30% of a sample with approximately 430,000 distinct CDR3 sequences, around 15% of them seen once. From germline, CDR1 is MNHEY and CDR2 SVGEGT. The CDR3 is made up of 15 amino acids. V lost 0 bases, J lost 7 bases, and 3 bases stayed unmatched. The chain links TRBV6-2 or TRBV6-3 to TRBJ2-3, with 11 bases fitting TRBD2. The receptor's source is a boy under three years old who had a stem cell transplant for Wiskott-Aldrich syndrome, so the T cells may come from the graft donor. Sequencing used PBMCs, mostly from graft donor cells, obtained 360 days after TCRalphabeta/CD19-depleted stem cell transplant. The CDR3 nucleotides read TGTGCCAGCAGTTACTCTGGGACTAGCGGTAATACGCAGTATTTT. Translated: CASSYSGTSGNTQYF.